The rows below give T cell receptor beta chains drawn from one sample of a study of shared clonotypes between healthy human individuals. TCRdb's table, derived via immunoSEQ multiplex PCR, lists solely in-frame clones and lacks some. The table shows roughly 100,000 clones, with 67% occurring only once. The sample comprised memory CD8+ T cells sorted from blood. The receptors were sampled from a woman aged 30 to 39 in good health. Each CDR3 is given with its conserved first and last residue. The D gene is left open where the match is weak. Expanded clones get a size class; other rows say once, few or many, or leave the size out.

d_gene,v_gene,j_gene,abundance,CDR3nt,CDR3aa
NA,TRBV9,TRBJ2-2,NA,TGTGCCAGCAGCGTAGCAGGGGCTGTGGCGAACACCGGGGAGCTGTTTTTT,CASSVAGAVANTGELFF
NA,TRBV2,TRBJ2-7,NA,TGTGCCAGCAGTGAAGGGGAGACAGGCTACTCCTACGAGCAGTACTTC,CASSEGETGYSYEQYF
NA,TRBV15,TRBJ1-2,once,TGTGCCACCAGCAGAGATCTTGGGGACCGAGGAGGCTACACCTTC,CATSRDLGDRGGYTF
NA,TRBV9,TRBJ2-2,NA,TGTGCCAGCAATCTCGGGGGAACCGGGGAGCTGTTTTTT,CASNLGGTGELFF
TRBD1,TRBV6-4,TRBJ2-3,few,TGTGCCAGCAGTGACTCAAAGGGACAGGGGGATGATACGCAGTATTTT,CASSDSKGQGDDTQYF
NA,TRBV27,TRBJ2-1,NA,TGTGCCAGCAGTCCCCATTGGATGCCCTACAATGAGCAGTTCTTC,CASSPHWMPYNEQFF
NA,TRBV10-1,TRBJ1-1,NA,TGCGCCAGCAATGACCCCGGGGACACTGAAGCTTTCTTT,CASNDPGDTEAFF
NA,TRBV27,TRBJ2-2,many,TGTGCCAGCAGTTTAAGGCAGGGAATCGGGGAGCTGTTTTTT,CASSLRQGIGELFF
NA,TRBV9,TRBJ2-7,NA,TGTGCCAGCAGCGTAGCGGAGCGGCGCCGTTACGAGCAGTACTTC,CASSVAERRRYEQYF
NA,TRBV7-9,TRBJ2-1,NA,TGTGCCAGCAGCCGTCGGGGGCAGGACAATGAGCAGTTCTTC,CASSRRGQDNEQFF
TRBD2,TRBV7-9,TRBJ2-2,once,TGTGCCAGCAGCTTAATACTAGCGGGAACCGGGGAGCTGTTTTTT,CASSLILAGTGELFF
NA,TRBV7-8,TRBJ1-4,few,TGTGCCAGCAGCTTATGGGCTATGGGGGAAAAACTGTTTTTT,CASSLWAMGEKLFF
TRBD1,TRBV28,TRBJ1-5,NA,TGTGCCAGCAGACGGGACAGGTATCAGCCCCAGCATTTT,CASRRDRYQPQHF
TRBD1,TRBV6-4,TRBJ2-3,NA,TGTGCCAGCAGTCTTTTCCACGGGACAGAGAGCACAGATACGCAGTATTTT,CASSLFHGTESTDTQYF
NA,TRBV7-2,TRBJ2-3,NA,TGTGCCAGCAGCCCTGACTTTTCTAGCACAGATACGCAGTATTTT,CASSPDFSSTDTQYF
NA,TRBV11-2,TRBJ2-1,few,TGTGCCAGCAGCTTACAGGGGTTCAACTCCTACAATGAGCAGTTCTTC,CASSLQGFNSYNEQFF
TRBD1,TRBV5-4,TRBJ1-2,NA,TGTGCCAGCAGCTTGCCCACCCGGGACAGGGGCCCTGGCTACACCTTC,CASSLPTRDRGPGYTF
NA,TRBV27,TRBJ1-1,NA,TGTGCCAGCAGTCGACTGGGGGGGACTGAAGCTTTCTTT,CASSRLGGTEAFF
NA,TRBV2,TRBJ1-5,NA,TGTGCCAGCAGTTCGTGGCCGAATCAGCCCCAGCATTTT,CASSSWPNQPQHF
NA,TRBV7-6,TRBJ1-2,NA,TGTGCCAGCAGCCCGGGTAATAACTATGGCTACACCTTC,CASSPGNNYGYTF
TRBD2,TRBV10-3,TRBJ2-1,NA,TGTGCCATCAGTAACCTCGGGACTAGCGGGAGTTCCTACAATGAGCAGTTCTTC,CAISNLGTSGSSYNEQFF
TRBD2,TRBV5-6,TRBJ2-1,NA,TGTGCCAGCAGCCTGACTAGCGGCGCCTACAATGAGCAGTTCTTC,CASSLTSGAYNEQFF
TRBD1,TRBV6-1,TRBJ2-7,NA,TGTGCCAGCAGTCTAACAGGGGGCGGGAACGAGCAGTACTTC,CASSLTGGGNEQYF
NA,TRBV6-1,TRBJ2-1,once,TGTGCCAGCCACAAGGGAATAGAGTCCTACAATGAGCAGTTCTTC,CASHKGIESYNEQFF
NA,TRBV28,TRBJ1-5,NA,TGTGCCAGCAGTTTGGCATATAGCAATCAGCCCCAGCATTTT,CASSLAYSNQPQHF
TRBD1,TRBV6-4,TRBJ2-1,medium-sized,TGTGCCAGCAGTGACGGGACAGGGGGCAATGAGCAGTTCTTC,CASSDGTGGNEQFF
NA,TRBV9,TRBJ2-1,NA,TGTGCCAGCAGCGTAAAGCGGGCCCTACCCCACAATGAGCAGTTCTTC,CASSVKRALPHNEQFF
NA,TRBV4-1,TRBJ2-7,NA,TGCGCCAGCAGCCAATTAACCGGTCTGGTGCGTGAGCAGTACTTC,CASSQLTGLVREQYF
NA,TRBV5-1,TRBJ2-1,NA,TGCGCCAGCAGCTTGGGGGACATTCCCAATGGTGAGCAGTTCTTC,CASSLGDIPNGEQFF
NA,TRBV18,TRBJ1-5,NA,TGTGCCAGCTCACCGGGGGATGGCAATCAGCCCCAGCATTTT,CASSPGDGNQPQHF
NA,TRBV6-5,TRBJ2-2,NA,TGTGCCAGCACCCGCCGGGGGAACACCGGGGAGCTGTTTTTT,CASTRRGNTGELFF
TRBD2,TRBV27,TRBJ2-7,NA,TGTGCCAGCAGCTCCGGACTAGCGGGAGTGGGGGAGCAGTACTTC,CASSSGLAGVGEQYF
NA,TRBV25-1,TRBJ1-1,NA,TGTGCCAGCAGTGCAAGGATGGAAGCTTTCTTT,CASSARMEAFF
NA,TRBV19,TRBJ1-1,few,TGTGCCAGTAGTTTACAGGGAACGAACACTGAAGCTTTCTTT,CASSLQGTNTEAFF
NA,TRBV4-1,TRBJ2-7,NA,TGCGCCAGCAGCCAAGGGGGGAAGCTGGCCGCCTACGAGCAGTACTTC,CASSQGGKLAAYEQYF
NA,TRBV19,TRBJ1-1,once,TGTGCCAGTAGTATTTGGACGGGTGAAGCTTTCTTT,CASSIWTGEAFF
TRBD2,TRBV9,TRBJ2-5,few,TGTGCCAGCAGCTTTAGCGGGACCCAAGAGACCCAGTACTTC,CASSFSGTQETQYF
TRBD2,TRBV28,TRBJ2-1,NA,TGTGCCAGCAGTTGGTCTAGCGGGGGCTCCTACAATGAGCAGTTCTTC,CASSWSSGGSYNEQFF